The 9 T cell receptor beta chains below all came from one sample that was sequenced in a study of T cells in Graves' hyperthyroidism and ophthalmopathy. RNA transcripts served as the template for amplifying TCR beta CDR3 regions. HTBI primers were employed in a first-round RT-PCR of the TCR CDR3. TCRdb re-called the multiplex PCR reads with MiXCR, one entry per CDR3 protein. The sample holds under 250,000 distinct CDR3 sequences, around 25% seen once. The source material was blood. These receptors all come from a woman in her thirties or forties with Graves' ophthalmopathy.

This clonotype showed up many times. The V gene is TRBV2, the J gene TRBJ2-5; D may correspond to TRBD1 or TRBD2 (6 bases each). V lost 5 bases and J lost 4, with 23 bases in between. This CDR3 is 17 amino acids long. Germline CDR1 is SNHLY and CDR2 is FYNNEI. CDR3 sequence (DNA): TGTGCCAGCAGTCTTATTCGGATCGGGGGCAGTGGAGAGACCCAGTACTTC. It is translated as CASSLIRIGGSGETQYF.

This clonotype came up many times. CDR3 protein: CASSLAGGEKYGYTF. The CDR3 DNA reads as TGCGCCAGCAGCTTAGCAGGGGGCGAGAAATATGGCTACACCTTC. This chain links TRBV5-1 with TRBJ1-2, with 8 bases fitting TRBD1. Germline CDR1 SGHRS, CDR2 YFSETQ. Unmatched junction bases numbered 8, after V lost 2 bases and J lost 5 bases. This CDR3 is 15 amino acids long.

The table lists this clonotype with many counts. This sequence joins TRBV7-9 and TRBJ2-5; D may be TRBD1 (6 bases). V was cut by 1 base and J by 1 base, with 10 bases left in between. Germline-derived CDR1 and CDR2 are SEHNR and FQNEAQ (reference sequence). The CDR3 is 15 residues long. CDR3 nucleotide sequence: TGTGCCAGCAGCTTAGGGTGGGACACCCAAGAGACCCAGTACTTC. As protein: CASSLGWDTQETQYF. The full variable domain, with the rest looked up from reference TRBV7-9 and TRBJ2-5, is DTGVSQNPRHKITKRGQNVTFRCDPISEHNRLYWYRQTLGQGPEFLTYFQNEAQLEKSRLLSDRFSAERPKGSFSTLEIQRTEQGDSAMYLCASSLGWDTQETQYFGPGTRLLVL.

The chain links TRBV12-3 or TRBV12-4 to TRBJ1-1; 7 bases fit TRBD1. The CDR3 has 14 amino acids. The J segment lost 5 bases and the V segment lost 5 bases, leaving 8 bases of the junction unmatched. CDR3 in DNA: TGTGCCAGCAGTGTAACAGGGGAGAGGACTGAAGCTTTCTTT. Translating it yields CASSVTGERTEAFF.

This clonotype has ten or more counts. V usage is TRBV19 and J usage is TRBJ1-5; D not certain. Between the trimmed V and J ends, which lost 4 bases and 4 bases, there was a span of 8 bases. CDR1 and CDR2 (germline): LNHDA, SQIVND (reference sequence). This CDR3 spans 13 amino acids. CDR3 residues: CASSSQRNQPQHF. CDR3 sequence (DNA): TGTGCCAGTAGTAGCCAAAGGAATCAGCCCCAGCATTTT.

In this sample, this clonotype turned up many times. The chain carries TRBV7-2 and TRBJ2-7; TRBD2 matches at 13 bases. The CDR3 extends over 15 amino acids. After removal of 4 bases from V and 6 bases from J, the junction contained 6 bases not matched to a gene. CDR1 SGHTA and CDR2 FQGNSA come from the germline V gene. CDR3 DNA sequence: TGTGCCAGCAGCTACCGGACTAGCGGGAGCGGCGAGCAGTACTTC. Its protein is CASSYRTSGSGEQYF.

This clonotype was observed a few times. The chain employs TRBV20-1 and TRBJ2-1, with D possibly being TRBD2 (6 bases). CDR3 size: 13 residues. Trimming took off 7 bases at V and 2 bases at J, with 12 bases between the two ends. Germline loops: CDR1 DFQATT, CDR2 SNEGSKA (reference sequence). CDR3 sequence: CSGRRGAYNEQFF. As DNA, the CDR3 is TGCAGTGGGAGGCGGGGTGCCTACAATGAGCAGTTCTTC.

The gene calls are TRBV7-2 and TRBJ2-5; D is uncertain. The CDR3 is 12 residues long. Trimming removed 5 bases at V and 3 bases at J, with 7 bases between. CDR1 is SGHTA, CDR2 FQGNSA, per germline. This CDR3 is CASSPQKETQYF. Written as DNA, the CDR3 is TGTGCCAGCAGCCCACAAAAAGAGACCCAGTACTTC.

This clonotype was detected many times. The rearrangement joins TRBV5-1 to TRBJ2-7; 9 bases are a match to TRBD2. Germline CDR1 reads SGHRS; CDR2 reads YFSETQ. V trimming: 2 bases; J trimming: 4 bases; junction bases outside the gene matches: 4. The CDR3 contains 14 residues. CDR3 DNA: TGCGCCAGCAGCTTCGATAGCGGGAGTTACGAGCAGTACTTC. The encoded protein is CASSFDSGSYEQYF.